This is a list of T cell receptor beta chains from one sample in a study of T-cell memory formation after mild COVID-19. TCRdb re-called the 5' RACE reads through MiXCR, storing one row per CDR3 protein. The sample has about 250,000 distinct CDR3 sequences, roughly 15% seen once. Material: PBMCs or a T cell subset sorted from them (not recorded which). The source is an adult woman who had mild COVID-19 (a few samples of this study predate the infection). Cell type and time point are not known. Both conserved end residues are part of each CDR3. The D gene is left open where the match is weak. The listing skips clone size in some rows; elsewhere it reads once, few, many or a size class.

cdr3_length	v_call	d_call	clone_size	j_call	cdr3_aa	cdr3_nt
15	TRBV12-3/TRBV12-4	-	-	TRBJ1-1	CASSPGPGGWTEAFF	TGTGCCAGCAGTCCAGGCCCGGGAGGTTGGACTGAAGCTTTCTTT
13	TRBV24-1	-	few	TRBJ2-7	CATSEGATYEQYF	TGTGCCACCAGTGAAGGGGCAACCTACGAGCAGTACTTC
16	TRBV21-1	-	-	TRBJ2-4	CASSKGAAGRGQGQYF	TGTGCCAGCAGCAAAGGGGCGGCGGGCCGTGGACAGGGCCAGTACTTC
18	TRBV27	TRBD1	few	TRBJ2-7	CASSTPSPGQGKAYEQYF	TGTGCCAGCAGTACCCCTTCCCCCGGACAGGGTAAGGCCTACGAGCAGTACTTC
18	TRBV5-1	TRBD2	-	TRBJ2-7	CASSLVSSGRANGYEQYF	TGCGCCAGCAGCTTGGTGTCTAGCGGGAGGGCCAATGGCTACGAGCAGTACTTC
14	TRBV6-1	TRBD1	-	TRBJ2-1	CASSGTGGYNEQFF	TGTGCCAGCTCCGGGACAGGGGGCTACAATGAGCAGTTCTTC
15	TRBV5-1	TRBD1	-	TRBJ2-3	CASSYRGERTDTQYF	TGCGCCAGCAGCTACAGGGGCGAGAGGACAGATACGCAGTATTTT
19	TRBV2	-	few	TRBJ1-1	CASSEYNLGQVRGDTEAFF	TGTGCCAGCAGTGAATATAATTTGGGGCAAGTGAGGGGTGACACTGAAGCTTTCTTT
16	TRBV5-1	-	-	TRBJ2-1	CASSLQTRPSYNEQFF	TGCGCCAGCAGCTTACAGACGCGCCCCTCCTACAATGAGCAGTTCTTC
15	TRBV12-3/TRBV12-4	-	-	TRBJ2-1	CASTLRDSAYNEQFF	TGTGCCAGCACCCTCAGGGACTCCGCCTACAATGAGCAGTTCTTC
15	TRBV15	-	few	TRBJ2-2	CATGSPGQNTGELFF	TGTGCCACCGGGTCTCCGGGACAGAACACCGGGGAGCTGTTTTTT
16	TRBV18	-	-	TRBJ1-1	CASSPYEGVMGTEAFF	TGTGCCAGCTCACCATACGAGGGGGTTATGGGCACTGAAGCTTTCTTT
15	TRBV12-3/TRBV12-4	-	few	TRBJ2-3	CASRVVRGSVGTQYF	TGTGCCAGCAGGGTCGTTAGGGGTTCGGTCGGCACGCAGTATTTT
13	TRBV12-3/TRBV12-4	-	few	TRBJ2-3	CASSLQNTDTQYF	TGTGCCAGCAGTTTGCAGAACACAGATACGCAGTATTTT
12	TRBV7-2	-	many	TRBJ1-5	CASSDFNQPQHF	TGTGCCAGCAGTGACTTCAATCAGCCCCAGCATTTT
14	TRBV7-3	-	-	TRBJ2-3	CASSPGPATDTQYF	TGTGCCAGCAGCCCGGGTCCTGCCACAGATACGCAGTATTTT
12	TRBV15	-	many	TRBJ1-2	CATSSRDSGYTF	TGTGCCACCAGCAGCCGGGACTCTGGCTACACCTTC
17	TRBV7-2	TRBD2	-	TRBJ2-5	CASSLWPTGGPGETQYF	TGTGCCAGCAGCTTATGGCCGACGGGAGGGCCGGGGGAGACCCAGTACTTC
16	TRBV20-1	-	few	TRBJ1-5	CSAREEGLYSNQPQHF	TGCAGTGCTAGAGAGGAGGGGCTTTATAGCAATCAGCCCCAGCATTTT
14	TRBV7-6	TRBD2	-	TRBJ2-7	CASSLAPGGREQYF	TGTGCCAGCAGCTTAGCGCCGGGGGGGCGCGAGCAGTACTTC
13	TRBV12-3/TRBV12-4	-	many	TRBJ1-3	CASMEFSGNTIYF	TGTGCCAGTATGGAATTTTCTGGAAACACCATATATTTT
15	TRBV6-2/TRBV6-3	TRBD1	-	TRBJ1-5	CASRKTGGFNQPQHF	TGTGCCAGCAGAAAGACAGGGGGCTTCAATCAGCCCCAGCATTTT
14	TRBV7-2	-	few	TRBJ1-5	CASSPQWGGQPQHF	TGTGCCAGCAGCCCCCAGTGGGGTGGCCAGCCCCAGCATTTT
15	TRBV7-8	TRBD1	few	TRBJ2-7	CASSFPDRGGYEQYF	TGTGCCAGCAGCTTTCCAGACAGGGGAGGCTACGAGCAGTACTTC
15	TRBV7-3	-	-	TRBJ1-1	CASSLAGGSWTEAFF	TGTGCCAGCAGCCTGGCGGGGGGTTCATGGACTGAAGCTTTCTTT
14	TRBV10-3	-	-	TRBJ2-7	CAISVSDYSYEQYF	TGTGCCATCAGTGTTTCAGACTACTCCTACGAGCAGTACTTC
15	TRBV11-2	-	once	TRBJ2-3	CASSLGRRLSVTQYF	TGTGCCAGCAGCTTGGGTAGGCGCCTTTCCGTGACGCAGTATTTT
20	TRBV12-3/TRBV12-4	TRBD2	few	TRBJ2-3	CASSRPHPNLAGKGVDTQYF	TGTGCCAGCAGCCGACCCCACCCGAATCTAGCGGGAAAGGGGGTGGATACGCAGTATTTT
17	TRBV27	TRBD2	-	TRBJ2-1	CASSPLGLASAYNEQFF	TGTGCCAGCAGTCCCCTTGGACTAGCATCCGCATACAATGAGCAGTTCTTC
14	TRBV4-3	TRBD1	-	TRBJ2-2	CASSQGWTGGELFF	TGCGCCAGCAGCCAGGGGTGGACAGGCGGGGAGCTGTTTTTT
17	TRBV20-1	TRBD1	-	TRBJ1-5	CSAADRTGIAGGQPQHF	TGCAGTGCTGCGGATAGGACAGGGATAGCCGGCGGTCAGCCCCAGCATTTT
16	TRBV4-1	TRBD2	few	TRBJ2-3	CASSQGAGGPPDTQYF	TGCGCCAGCAGCCAAGGAGCGGGGGGCCCCCCAGATACGCAGTATTTT
16	TRBV7-9	-	-	TRBJ2-3	CASSLDGGLGTDTQYF	TGTGCCAGCAGCTTAGATGGGGGACTCGGCACAGATACGCAGTATTTT
14	TRBV7-9	-	many	TRBJ2-3	CASSFPGYTDTQYF	TGTGCCAGCAGCTTCCCCGGGTACACAGATACGCAGTATTTT
15	TRBV30	TRBD2	-	TRBJ2-3	CAFRLAGGGVDTQYF	TGTGCCTTCCGACTAGCGGGGGGCGGGGTAGATACGCAGTATTTT
16	TRBV6-5	-	-	TRBJ1-2	CASSYGVGRGQRGYTF	TGTGCCAGCAGTTACGGGGTGGGCCGGGGCCAGAGGGGCTACACCTTC
15	TRBV20-1	TRBD1	-	TRBJ2-7	CSAGGQPSSSYEQYF	TGCAGTGCAGGGGGACAGCCATCAAGCTCCTACGAGCAGTACTTC
14	TRBV7-9	-	-	TRBJ2-5	CASSLGQDVATQYF	TGTGCCAGCAGCTTAGGTCAGGACGTGGCGACCCAGTACTTC
17	TRBV5-6	TRBD1	-	TRBJ2-7	CASSLARDRGRAYEQYF	TGTGCCAGCAGCTTGGCCCGGGACAGGGGGCGGGCCTACGAGCAGTACTTC
14	TRBV27	-	-	TRBJ2-7	CASSVGTGQSEQYF	TGTGCCAGCAGTGTAGGCACTGGACAGTCCGAGCAGTACTTC
15	TRBV24-1	TRBD2	few	TRBJ2-3	CATRTGTSGFDTQYF	TGTGCCACCAGGACCGGGACTAGCGGGTTTGATACGCAGTATTTT
16	TRBV12-3/TRBV12-4	-	-	TRBJ2-6	CASSPQGHSGANVLTF	TGTGCCAGCAGTCCACAGGGCCACTCTGGGGCCAACGTCCTGACTTTC
12	TRBV15	-	-	TRBJ2-1	CATSRQGDEQFF	TGTGCCACCAGCAGACAGGGAGATGAGCAGTTCTTC
18	TRBV20-1	-	few	TRBJ2-1	CSARRHFQISGPLDEQFF	TGCAGTGCTAGACGTCACTTCCAGATTAGCGGCCCGTTGGATGAGCAGTTCTTC
13	TRBV30	TRBD1	-	TRBJ2-2	CAFGTGVAGELFF	TGTGCCTTCGGGACAGGGGTGGCCGGGGAGCTGTTTTTT
13	TRBV6-5	-	many	TRBJ2-1	CASSYDGYNEQFF	TGTGCCAGCAGTTACGACGGGTACAATGAGCAGTTCTTC
13	TRBV6-5	-	once	TRBJ1-3	CAKRGAGGNTIYF	TGTGCCAAACGGGGGGCCGGAGGAAACACCATATATTTT
15	TRBV19	-	-	TRBJ1-5	CASSGSWGNNQPQHF	TGTGCCAGTAGTGGGTCATGGGGAAACAATCAGCCCCAGCATTTT
12	TRBV12-3/TRBV12-4	TRBD1	-	TRBJ1-1	CASSFLGQRAFF	TGTGCCAGCAGCTTTCTGGGACAGAGGGCTTTCTTT
13	TRBV19	-	few	TRBJ1-1	CASGGHMNTEAFF	TGTGCCAGTGGGGGACATATGAACACTGAAGCTTTCTTT
15	TRBV5-1	-	-	TRBJ2-1	CASSLAQSSYNEQFF	TGCGCCAGCAGCTTGGCGCAAAGCTCCTACAATGAGCAGTTCTTC
13	TRBV2	-	-	TRBJ2-5	CASSVGVAETQYF	TGTGCCAGCAGTGTTGGGGTGGCGGAGACCCAGTACTTC
14	TRBV4-3	-	few	TRBJ1-1	CASSQDRVDTEAFF	TGCGCCAGCAGCCAAGACAGGGTTGACACTGAAGCTTTCTTT